A single sample gave rise to the 30 T cell receptor beta chains below, sequenced in a study of cytomegalovirus exposure and HLA in healthy donors. Profiling relied on immunoSEQ multiplex PCR, and the TCRdb table lists in-frame clones only, not all of them. The table has 120,000 to 150,000 clones, approximately 88% seen once. The material sequenced was PBMCs. The origin of the receptors is a woman aged 18-30 years in good health and CMV-seropositive.

V and J are TRBV7-3 and TRBJ2-1, with 9 nucleotides matching TRBD2. Germline V lookup: CDR1 SGHTA, CDR2 FQGTGA. The CDR3 has 13 residues. The junction had 3 bases not matched to a gene; V was cut back by 5 bases and J by 7 bases. This CDR3 reads CASSPSGTNEQFF. The CDR3 coding sequence is TGTGCCAGCAGCCCTAGCGGGACAAATGAGCAGTTCTTC.

V is TRBV11-3 and J is TRBJ2-7, with D tentatively TRBD2 (5 bases). The germline gives CDR1 SGHNT, CDR2 YENEEA. V dropped 0 bases and J dropped 1 base, with 10 bases sitting between them. The CDR3 totals 15 residues. CDR3 DNA: TGTGCCAGCAGCTTAGATTTGGGCGGGTCCTACGAGCAGTACTTC. Its translation: CASSLDLGGSYEQYF.

This chain joins TRBV5-6 and TRBJ1-1; maybe TRBD1 (6 bases). Trimming cost V 6 bases and J 2 bases, with 20 bases left between them. The CDR3 has 16 residues. Germline V gene lookup returns CDR1 SGHDT and CDR2 YYEEEE. The CDR3 bases are TGTGCCAGCACGAGACGGATGTGGGGGCCAAACACTGAAGCTTTCTTT. This encodes CASTRRMWGPNTEAFF.

The V gene is TRBV29-1, the J gene TRBJ2-1; 7 nucleotides agree with TRBD2. The ends lost 5 bases at V and 3 bases at J; junction bases unmatched: 7. The CDR3 contains 14 residues. Looked up from germline, CDR1 is SQVTM and CDR2 is ANQGSEA. Here the CDR3 reads CSVFRGRDYNEQFF. The CDR3 bases are TGCAGCGTTTTCCGTGGGAGGGACTACAATGAGCAGTTCTTC.

The chain uses TRBV7-6 and TRBJ2-5, with D maybe TRBD2 (6 bases). The germline CDR1 and CDR2 sequences are SGHVS and FNYEAQ. V lost 5 bases to trimming and J lost 5 bases, with 12 bases between them. The CDR3 contains 13 residues. The CDR3 nucleotides read TGTGCCAGCAGCGAGAGAGGGAGGGAGACCCAGTACTTC. This gives the protein CASSERGRETQYF.

The V call is TRBV6-7, the J call TRBJ1-2; TRBD1 matches at 7 bases. TRBV6-7 is reported as an ORF; its role is uncertain. The CDR3 is made up of 12 amino acids. The J segment lost 2 bases and the V segment lost 6 bases, leaving 0 bases of the junction unmatched. CDR3 in DNA: TGTGCCAGCAGGACAGGGAACTATGGCTACACCTTC. Translating it yields CASRTGNYGYTF.

V usage is TRBV6-1 and J usage is TRBJ1-1; TRBD1 agrees at 10 bases. The CDR3 totals 15 residues. V gave up 5 bases and J gave up 1 base; unmatched junction bases: 4. Germline loops: CDR1 MNHNS, CDR2 SASEGT. The CDR3 protein is CASSPRDRGNTEAFF. The CDR3 nucleotides read TGTGCCAGCAGTCCCCGGGACAGGGGGAACACTGAAGCTTTCTTT.

Worth noting for this clone: This same CDR3 is encoded by further DNA sequences in the sample. V and J are TRBV29-1 and TRBJ2-7, with a possible D match to TRBD2 (7 bases). Germline V gene sequence: CDR1 SQVTM, CDR2 ANQGSEA. The CDR3 runs to 17 residues. Trimming stripped 6 bases from V and 5 bases from J, with 29 bases between. CDR3 sequence: CSVRGGSRGGIAHEQYF. As DNA, the CDR3 is TGCAGCGTGAGGGGGGGTTCTCGGGGAGGCATTGCCCACGAGCAGTACTTC.

The chain has TRBV5-1 and TRBJ2-3; maybe TRBD2 (6 bases). Trimming shortened V by 5 bases and J by 9 bases, and 13 bases separated the two germline ends. Germline V lookup: CDR1 SGHRS, CDR2 YFSETQ. CDR3 length: 12 amino acids. DNA of the CDR3: TGCGCCAGCAGGGTCGGCCGGGAGACGCAGTATTTT. Protein sequence: CASRVGRETQYF.

This clone was recorded once. The chain couples TRBV11-2 to TRBJ1-2; TRBD1 might be the D (5 bases). Trimming removed 1 base from V and 2 bases from J, with 11 bases in between. This CDR3 has 15 residues. Germline CDR1 reads SGHAT; CDR2 reads FQNNGV. In nucleotides, the CDR3 is TGTGCCAGCAGCTTAGGGGCCAGGGCCAACTATGGCTACACCTTC. It translates to CASSLGARANYGYTF.

The V call is TRBV7-3, the J call TRBJ2-2, with 10 bases identical to TRBD1. With 2 bases clipped from V and 4 bases from J, the junction kept 13 bases outside the gene matches. Germline CDR1 SGHTA, CDR2 FQGTGA. The CDR3 is 19 residues long. In nucleotides, the CDR3 is TGTGCCAGCAGCTTACCAATCGACAGGGGGCGCAGAGGCACCGGGGAGCTGTTTTTT. Protein: CASSLPIDRGRRGTGELFF.

The chain couples TRBV14 to TRBJ2-5, with 12 bases that match TRBD2. The germline V gene encodes CDR1 SGHDN and CDR2 FVKESK. V lost 3 bases, J lost 4 bases, and 6 bases stayed unmatched. The CDR3 totals 16 residues. The CDR3 sequence is CASSHRLAGVGETQYF. The CDR3 coding sequence is TGTGCCAGCAGCCACCGACTAGCGGGAGTAGGAGAGACCCAGTACTTC.

The genes are TRBV5-6 and TRBJ2-1; 11 bases line up with TRBD2. The CDR3 is 16 residues long. Germline V lookup: CDR1 SGHDT, CDR2 YYEEEE. Unmatched junction bases numbered 3, after V lost 1 base and J lost 3 bases. CDR3 region: CASSLLAGGLYNEQFF. Written as DNA, the CDR3 is TGTGCCAGCAGCTTGTTAGCGGGAGGGCTCTACAATGAGCAGTTCTTC.

V gene TRBV7-8 combines with J gene TRBJ2-7; perhaps TRBD1 as D (6 bases). The CDR3 is made up of 16 amino acids. The germline V gene encodes CDR1 SGHVS and CDR2 FQNEAQ. The germline V and J ends were trimmed by 2 bases and 5 bases, with 19 bases remaining between them. CDR3 nucleotide sequence: TGTGCCAGCAGCTTAAATCCTCTTTCCAGGGGACACGAGCAGTACTTC. Amino acids: CASSLNPLSRGHEQYF.

This chain links TRBV7-9 with TRBJ2-2; unclear D gene. Germline CDR1 is SEHNR and CDR2 is FQNEAQ (reference sequence). The CDR3 spans 12 residues. V was pared by 9 bases and J by 4 bases, with 9 bases between. CDR3 residues: CASTIATGELFF. DNA for the CDR3: TGTGCCAGTACTATAGCCACCGGGGAGCTGTTTTTT.

This clone was seen a single time. The V call is TRBV28, the J call TRBJ1-2; D is perhaps TRBD1 (6 bases). V was pared by 2 bases and J by 2 bases, with 12 bases between. CDR1 and CDR2 (germline): MDHEN, SYDVKM. CDR3 length: 15 amino acids. CDR3 sequence reads: CASSLQGRPNYGYTF. For the CDR3, the DNA is TGTGCCAGCAGTTTACAGGGGCGCCCAAACTATGGCTACACCTTC.

The chain joins TRBV30 to TRBJ1-4, with D unresolved. CDR1 GTSNPN and CDR2 SVGIG come from the germline V gene (reference sequence). The CDR3 consists of 17 residues. V shed 0 bases and J shed 5 bases, with 19 bases lying between them. This CDR3 reads CAWSVPRVEGVNEKLFF. CDR3 nucleotides: TGTGCCTGGAGTGTTCCCCGGGTTGAAGGAGTAAATGAAAAACTGTTTTTT.

This clone was recorded once. V gene TRBV2 combines with J gene TRBJ2-1, with a possible D match to TRBD2 (7 bases). Trimming left V 3 bases short and J 6 bases short, with 15 bases between. This CDR3 is built from 15 residues. Germline-derived CDR1 and CDR2 are SNHLY and FYNNEI. In nucleotides, the CDR3 is TGTGCCAGCAGTGACTGGGGAGGGGGGCTCAATGAGCAGTTCTTC. Its translation is CASSDWGGGLNEQFF. Drawing the rest from reference TRBV2 and TRBJ2-1, the complete variable domain is EPEVTQTPSHQVTQMGQEVILRCVPISNHLYFYWYRQILGQKVEFLVSFYNNEISEKSEIFDDQFSVERPDGSNFTLKIRSTKLEDSAMYFCASSDWGGGLNEQFFGPGTRLTVL.

The gene calls are TRBV7-3 and TRBJ2-3; 13 nucleotides agree with TRBD2. The CDR3 is made up of 16 amino acids. CDR1 and CDR2 (germline): SGHTA, FQGTGA. V lost 5 bases to trimming and J lost 2 bases; unmatched junction nucleotides: 4. CDR3 in amino acids: CASSTGLAGATDTQYF. The CDR3 coding sequence is TGTGCCAGCAGCACCGGACTAGCGGGGGCCACAGATACGCAGTATTTT.

CDR3 protein: CASTWDRGLYGYTF. The CDR3 DNA reads as TGTGCCAGCACCTGGGACAGGGGACTCTATGGCTACACCTTC. This chain joins TRBV6-1 and TRBJ1-2; 10 bases align to TRBD1. The CDR3 has 14 amino acids. From germline, CDR1 is MNHNS and CDR2 SASEGT. The J segment lost 4 bases and the V segment lost 7 bases, leaving 6 bases of the junction unmatched.

This clone was seen a few times. V gene TRBV6-6 combines with J gene TRBJ1-2, with a tentative D call TRBD1 (5 bases). Per germline, CDR1 MNHNY and CDR2 SVGAGI (reference sequence). V gave up 5 bases and J gave up 8 bases, with 15 bases separating them. CDR3 length: 13 amino acids. The CDR3 nucleotides are TGTGCCAGCAGTACAAACCAGGGTCAGGGCTACACCTTC. Translation gives CASSTNQGQGYTF.

The J gene is TRBJ2-7, the V gene TRBV27; possibly TRBD1 for D (6 bases). Germline CDR1 reads MNHEY; CDR2 reads SMNVEV (reference sequence). The CDR3 loop spans 14 amino acids. V lost 2 bases and J 2 bases, leaving 10 bases between the germline ends. CDR3 loop: CASSLTGTTYEQYF. The CDR3 nucleotides are TGTGCCAGCAGTTTAACAGGGACCACCTACGAGCAGTACTTC.

The chain has TRBV9 and TRBJ2-7, with D unclear. The CDR3 runs to 16 residues. Germline V lookup: CDR1 SGDLS, CDR2 YYNGEE. The V end was cut by 0 bases, the J end by 2 bases, with 15 bases between. This CDR3 reads CASSVGPLRKTYEQYF. Here the CDR3 DNA reads TGTGCCAGCAGCGTAGGCCCCTTGAGGAAAACCTACGAGCAGTACTTC.

The chain recombines TRBV30 with TRBJ2-1; a possible D gene is TRBD1 (5 bases). This CDR3 is 14 amino acids long. Germline V gene sequence: CDR1 GTSNPN, CDR2 SVGIG (reference sequence). The germline V and J ends were trimmed by 3 bases and 4 bases, with 13 bases remaining between them. CDR3 bases: TGTGCCTGGAGAGGGCAGGGCGGTTACAATGAGCAGTTCTTC. Its protein is CAWRGQGGYNEQFF.

This chain links TRBV28 with TRBJ2-7; 8 nucleotides line up with TRBD2. From germline, CDR1 is MDHEN and CDR2 SYDVKM. The V gene end was trimmed by 6 bases and the J gene end by 1 base; junction bases not matched to a gene: 8. The CDR3 covers 15 residues. The CDR3 sequence: CASSPSGSPSYEQYF. The CDR3, as DNA: TGTGCCAGCAGCCCAAGCGGGAGCCCTTCCTACGAGCAGTACTTC.

This sequence joins TRBV29-1 and TRBJ1-2; 7 bases are a match to TRBD1. The germline V gene encodes CDR1 SQVTM and CDR2 ANQGSEA. CDR3 length: 13 amino acids. V lost 6 bases and J lost 2; bases outside the gene matches: 6. CDR3 loop: CSVDTGENYGYTF. CDR3 nucleotides: TGCAGCGTCGACACAGGGGAAAACTATGGCTACACCTTC.

The CDR3 sequence is CAWSVGGQGRYEQYF. The CDR3 bases are TGTGCCTGGAGTGTAGGCGGACAGGGCCGCTACGAGCAGTACTTC. The genes are TRBV30 and TRBJ2-7; 8 bases are a match to TRBD1. V dropped 0 bases and J dropped 3; count of bases not matched to a gene: 7. The length of the CDR3 is 15 residues. Germline CDR1 GTSNPN, CDR2 SVGIG (reference sequence).

This sequence joins TRBV18 and TRBJ2-7; 9 positions agree with TRBD1. Trimming at V came to 3 bases and at J to 6 bases, leaving 6 bases not matched to a gene. Germline CDR1 and CDR2: KGHSH and LQKENI. CDR3 length: 14 residues. DNA of the CDR3: TGTGCCAGCTCACCCTCGGACAGGGGAAGCGAGCAGTACTTC. It encodes CASSPSDRGSEQYF.

The gene calls are TRBV11-1 and TRBJ1-3; TRBD1 matches at 7 bases. Looked up from germline, CDR1 is SGHAT and CDR2 is FQDESV (reference sequence). V was clipped by 5 bases and J by 2 bases; unmatched bases: 3. The CDR3 extends over 14 amino acids. As DNA, the CDR3 is TGTGCCAGCAGCCGTGACAGGGCTGGAAACACCATATATTTT. Translation: CASSRDRAGNTIYF.

CDR3 region: CASSERRNSYEQYF. In DNA form, the CDR3 reads TGTGCCAGCAGTGAAAGGAGGAACTCCTACGAGCAGTACTTC. The rearrangement joins TRBV6-1 to TRBJ2-7, with TRBD2 as a possible D gene (5 bases). This CDR3 region has 14 residues. The germline V gene has CDR1 MNHNS and CDR2 SASEGT. V dropped 2 bases and J dropped 0 bases, with 8 bases sitting between them.